This T cell receptor beta chain emerged from a study of vaccination and CD4 T cells after COVID-19. Overall study context: Stimulation used overlapping spike peptides from SARS-CoV-2, HCoV-NL63, HCoV-OC43 and HCoV-229E. The control cultures got either a CEFX pool, an HIV-1 Nef pool, or no peptide at all.

The germline V gene encodes CDR1 MNHEY and CDR2 SVGAGI. The ends were cut back, 3 bases at V and 6 bases at J, with 12 bases in the middle. CDR3 length: 15 amino acids. The study sequenced cultured CD4+ T cell DNA using the Oncomine TCR Beta short-read assay. TCRdb reanalysed the PCR reads using MiXCR and keeps one entry per CDR3 protein. Of approximately 13,000 distinct CDR3 sequences detected, 52% appear once; the ten largest clones hold 16%. Treatment noted: approximately 11-day PBMC culture with coronavirus spike peptide pools or control peptides (ViraFEST assay). Per well, approximately 2.1 million PBMCs were cultured in the presence of roughly 10 IU/ml IL-2 and around 10 ug/ml peptide pools. As to this clonotype: Its antigen is not identified.

Study-wide findings and caveats: Post-vaccination, and not before, a median approximately 86% of reactive clones appeared in convalescent patients.

Sequences were obtained from CD4+ T cells from blood, cultured in vitro. This TCR was sampled from a human donor who had recovered from COVID-19. The rearrangement uses TRBV6-5 and TRBJ1-6; D is unresolved. CDR3 bases: TGTGCCAGCAGTTATGGCCCGGCCGGTAATTCACCCCTCCACTTT. This codes for CASSYGPAGNSPLHF.